The clone carrying this TCR beta chain appeared many times. The CDR3 extends over 15 amino acids. Germline-derived CDR1 and CDR2 are DFQATT and SNEGSKA (reference sequence). The V gene lost 3 bases and the J gene lost 0 bases, with 12 bases spanning the gap. This sample stems from a study of T-cell reconstitution after alpha-beta-depleted transplantation in children. The library targeted TCRbeta and was prepared with unique molecular identifiers. One entry per CDR3 protein, called by TCRdb with MiXCR from the PCR reads. The sample yields 230,000 or so distinct CDR3 sequences, 12% seen once. Sequenced material: PBMCs from the stem cell graft donor, taken from the stem cell graft. This receptor was obtained from a human donor who donated a stem cell graft to a child with acute lymphoblastic leukemia. The chain employs TRBV20-1 and TRBJ2-1; a possible D gene is TRBD2 (6 bases). CDR3: CSASPRELSYNEQFF. CDR3 DNA: TGCAGTGCTAGCCCGCGGGAACTCTCCTACAATGAGCAGTTCTTC.